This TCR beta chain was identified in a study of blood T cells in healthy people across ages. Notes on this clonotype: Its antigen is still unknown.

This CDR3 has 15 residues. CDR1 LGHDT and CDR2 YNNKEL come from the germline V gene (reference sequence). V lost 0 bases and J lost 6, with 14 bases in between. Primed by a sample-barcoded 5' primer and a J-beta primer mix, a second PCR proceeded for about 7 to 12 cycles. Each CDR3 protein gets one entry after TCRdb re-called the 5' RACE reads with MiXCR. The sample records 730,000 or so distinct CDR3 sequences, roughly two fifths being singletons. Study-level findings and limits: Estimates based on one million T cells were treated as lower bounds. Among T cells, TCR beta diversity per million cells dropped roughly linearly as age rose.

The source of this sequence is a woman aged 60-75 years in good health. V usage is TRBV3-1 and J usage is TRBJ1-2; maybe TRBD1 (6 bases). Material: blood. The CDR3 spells CASSQDFTGQNGYTF. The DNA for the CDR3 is TGTGCCAGCAGCCAAGATTTTACAGGGCAGAATGGCTACACCTTC.